This TCR beta chain was recorded in a study of OX40 agonist ivuxolimab in advanced cancers. There are a few counts of this clone. The protocol was immunoSEQ multiplex PCR, while the TCRdb copy is restricted to in-frame clones and leaves out a portion. The repertoire includes over 60,000 clones, 80% to 90% of them detected once, and under 1% sits in the top ten. Material: CD4+ or CD8+ T cells sorted from blood, obtained in a trial of the OX40 agonist ivuxolimab. The receptor was isolated from an adult with an advanced solid tumor such as melanoma, head and neck, liver or kidney cancer.

The CDR3 nucleotides read TGTGCCAGCAGCTCCCTCGGGACCGGGGCTGAAGCTTTCTTT. Translating gives CASSSLGTGAEAFF. The rearrangement uses TRBV7-9 and TRBJ1-1; tentative D call: TRBD1 (5 bases). The V end lost 4 bases, the J end lost 6 bases, and 15 bases lay between the germline ends. Germline V gene sequence: CDR1 SEHNR, CDR2 FQNEAQ (reference sequence). The CDR3 totals 14 residues.